These 11 T cell receptor beta chains were sequenced from one sample in a study of cytomegalovirus exposure and HLA in healthy donors. PCR was performed using 60 Vbeta and 13 Jbeta primers. Assay used: immunoSEQ multiplex PCR; TCRdb lists only in-frame clones, some missing. The sample lists 95,000 to 150,000 clones, 70% to 85% seen once, with around 1.8% in the top ten. The specimen was PBMCs. The source of these receptors is a young man in good health and CMV-seronegative.

The V and J genes are TRBV4-1 and TRBJ2-3; weak D call: TRBD2 (7 bases). This CDR3 has 16 residues. V lost 0 bases, J lost 6 bases, and 16 bases lay in between. Germline loops: CDR1 MGHRA, CDR2 YSYEKL. CDR3 sequence: CASSQEEGGPSDTQYF. The CDR3 DNA is TGCGCCAGCAGCCAAGAGGAGGGGGGGCCCTCCGATACGCAGTATTTT.

The chain recombines TRBV19 with TRBJ1-5; D is unresolved. V dropped 5 bases and J dropped 4 bases, with 15 bases sitting between them. The V gene's germline CDR1 is LNHDA and CDR2 SQIVND (reference sequence). This CDR3 comprises 15 residues. DNA for the CDR3: TGTGCCAGTAGTGTCAAAGCGGGCGCAAATCAGCCCCAGCATTTT. It yields the protein CASSVKAGANQPQHF.

This chain links TRBV5-6 with TRBJ2-1; 8 nucleotides agree with TRBD1. The junction had 9 bases not matched to a gene; V was cut back by 2 bases and J by 8 bases. The CDR3 contains 15 residues. Germline CDR1 SGHDT, CDR2 YYEEEE. The CDR3 DNA reads TGTGCCAGCAGCTTATTTCAGGGGGCCTCGGATGAGCAGTTCTTC. Protein product: CASSLFQGASDEQFF.

This clone was seen only once. The chain couples TRBV5-4 to TRBJ2-6, with 9 bases fitting TRBD1. The CDR3 is 18 amino acids. Germline V gives CDR1 SGHNT, CDR2 YYREEE (reference sequence). The ends lost 0 bases at V and 0 bases at J; junction bases unmatched: 4. CDR3 loop: CASSLGGQGHSGANVLTF. CDR3 DNA: TGTGCCAGCAGCTTGGGGGGACAGGGTCACTCTGGGGCCAACGTCCTGACTTTC.

This chain connects TRBV4-3 to TRBJ2-7; TRBD2 agrees at 11 bases. The CDR3 runs to 15 residues. Germline V lookup: CDR1 LGHNA, CDR2 YSLEER. V shed 2 bases, J shed 3 bases, and the junction held 3 bases outside the gene matches. The CDR3 DNA is TGCGCCAGCAGCCAAACTAGCGGGGGAGTCTACGAGCAGTACTTC. Residues: CASSQTSGGVYEQYF.

The rearrangement joins TRBV15 to TRBJ1-6, with a weak D call TRBD1 (6 bases). CDR1 is LNHNV, CDR2 YYDKDF, per germline (reference sequence). Trimming stripped 5 bases from V and 7 bases from J, with 12 bases between. The CDR3 consists of 14 residues. In nucleotides, the CDR3 is TGTGCCACCAGCCCCGACAGGACGAATTCACCCCTCCACTTT. Protein product: CATSPDRTNSPLHF.

The V call is TRBV9, the J call TRBJ2-1, with 7 bases that match TRBD2. With V trimmed by 2 bases and J by 4 bases, 18 bases remained unmatched. The CDR3 runs to 19 residues. CDR1 is SGDLS and CDR2 is YYNGEE in the germline V gene. The CDR3, as DNA: TGTGCCAGCAGCGTGGGGGGGTTCCGTACATCCCCGGTGTACAATGAGCAGTTCTTC. Residues: CASSVGGFRTSPVYNEQFF. Together with reference TRBV9 and TRBJ2-1, the CDR3 gives the full variable domain: DSGVTQTPKHLITATGQRVTLRCSPRSGDLSVYWYQQSLDQGLQFLIQYYNGEERAKGNILERFSAQQFPDLHSELNLSSLELGDSALYFCASSVGGFRTSPVYNEQFFGPGTRLTVL.

J is TRBJ1-1 and V is TRBV14; D might be TRBD1 (6 bases). The germline gives CDR1 SGHDN, CDR2 FVKESK. V lost 6 bases and J lost 4, with 12 bases in between. The length of the CDR3 is 13 residues. CDR3: CASSPQGFTEAFF. CDR3 nucleotide sequence: TGTGCCAGCAGTCCGCAGGGGTTCACTGAAGCTTTCTTT.

Details on this clone: Relative to the germline gene, one junction end is altered; a read error may explain this. This rearrangement joins TRBV7-9 to TRBJ1-1; D may be TRBD1 (6 bases). Germline V gene sequence: CDR1 SEHNR, CDR2 FQNEAQ (reference sequence). The CDR3 totals 15 residues. The CDR3 DNA follows: TGTTCCAGCAGCTTAGGGCAACAGGGGAACACTGAAGCTTTCTTT. Its protein product is CSSSLGQQGNTEAFF.

The chain carries TRBV29-1 and TRBJ2-2; perhaps TRBD1 as D (6 bases). The V end was cut by 7 bases, the J end by 7 bases, with 13 bases between. The CDR3 has 12 amino acids. Germline CDR1 reads SQVTM; CDR2 reads ANQGSEA. The CDR3 region is CSAGLRGGELFF. CDR3 nucleotide sequence: TGCAGCGCTGGTCTCAGGGGCGGGGAGCTGTTTTTT.

This clone was seen a few times. The J gene is TRBJ1-5, the V gene TRBV5-4; 10 bases are shared with TRBD1. Germline V lookup: CDR1 SGHNT, CDR2 YYREEE (reference sequence). J gave up 3 bases and V 1 base, and 4 bases lay outside the gene matches. The CDR3 consists of 16 residues. The CDR3 DNA reads as TGTGCCAGCAGCTTGTGGGGGACAGGGGACAATCAGCCCCAGCATTTT. Protein: CASSLWGTGDNQPQHF.